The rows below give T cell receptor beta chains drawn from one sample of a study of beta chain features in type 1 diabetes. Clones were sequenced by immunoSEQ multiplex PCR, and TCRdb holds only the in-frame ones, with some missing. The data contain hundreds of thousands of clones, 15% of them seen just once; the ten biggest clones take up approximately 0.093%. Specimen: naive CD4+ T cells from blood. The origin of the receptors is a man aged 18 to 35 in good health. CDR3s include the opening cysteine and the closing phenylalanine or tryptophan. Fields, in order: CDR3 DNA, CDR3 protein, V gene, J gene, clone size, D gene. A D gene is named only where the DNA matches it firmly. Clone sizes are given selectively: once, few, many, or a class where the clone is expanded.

DNA: TGCGCCAGCAGCCAAGGACTAACAGGTTACGAGCAGTACTTC
CDR3: CASSQGLTGYEQYF
V: TRBV4-1
J: TRBJ2-7
size: few
D: NA

DNA: TGCGTCAGGGACAAACTTACCTACGAGCAGTACTTC
CDR3: CVRDKLTYEQYF
V: TRBV21-1
J: TRBJ2-7
size: NA
D: NA

DNA: TGTGCCAGCAGCCAAGGGGCCCGGGACAGCCAAGAGACCCAGTACTTC
CDR3: CASSQGARDSQETQYF
V: TRBV14
J: TRBJ2-5
size: few
D: TRBD1

DNA: TGTGCCAGTAGTATTACAGTATACAATCAGCCCCAGCATTTT
CDR3: CASSITVYNQPQHF
V: TRBV19
J: TRBJ1-5
size: NA
D: NA

DNA: TGCGCCAGCAGCCAAGTCGTCAGGGGCCCTTACGAGCAGTACTTC
CDR3: CASSQVVRGPYEQYF
V: TRBV4-3
J: TRBJ2-7
size: few
D: NA

DNA: TGCGCCAGCAGCTTGGTAGGGAGGGTGGATACGCAGTATTTT
CDR3: CASSLVGRVDTQYF
V: TRBV5-1
J: TRBJ2-3
size: few
D: TRBD2

DNA: TGTGCCGGCTTGGACATACGGCGGCGTTTTGCCAAAAACATTCAGTACTTC
CDR3: CAGLDIRRRFAKNIQYF
V: TRBV9
J: TRBJ2-4
size: NA
D: NA

DNA: TGTGCCAGCAGCTTCCAATCACCCCTCCACTTT
CDR3: CASSFQSPLHF
V: TRBV7-2
J: TRBJ1-6
size: few
D: NA

DNA: TGTGCCATCACGACTAGCGGGAGGCAAAGCTCCTACAATGAGCAGTTCTTC
CDR3: CAITTSGRQSSYNEQFF
V: TRBV10-3
J: TRBJ2-1
size: few
D: TRBD2

DNA: TGTGCCAGCAGCTCTCAGACAGGGTCCCGAAGGACCCAGTACTTC
CDR3: CASSSQTGSRRTQYF
V: TRBV13
J: TRBJ2-5
size: NA
D: TRBD1

DNA: TGTGCCAGCAGCTTAGCGGCGACTAGCGCAACTAGCACAGATACGCAGTATTTT
CDR3: CASSLAATSATSTDTQYF
V: TRBV7-9
J: TRBJ2-3
size: NA
D: TRBD2

DNA: TGTGCCAGCAGCCGCCCTGGGGATAGCAATCAGCCCCAGCATTTT
CDR3: CASSRPGDSNQPQHF
V: TRBV7-2
J: TRBJ1-5
size: few
D: NA

DNA: TGCAGCGTTGAAGCTCGGCTATCGGGCACTGAAGCTTTCTTT
CDR3: CSVEARLSGTEAFF
V: TRBV29-1
J: TRBJ1-1
size: NA
D: NA

DNA: TGTGCCAGCGGTCTAGCGGGGAGCGGGGAGCTGTTTTTT
CDR3: CASGLAGSGELFF
V: TRBV7-3
J: TRBJ2-2
size: NA
D: TRBD2

DNA: TGTGCCAGCAGTACCGGAGACAGGGGGCGGAGGGCCAACGTCCTGACTTTC
CDR3: CASSTGDRGRRANVLTF
V: TRBV27
J: TRBJ2-6
size: NA
D: TRBD1

DNA: TGCAGCGCTGGCCGGGCCGCGGTGTATGGCTACACCTTC
CDR3: CSAGRAAVYGYTF
V: TRBV29-1
J: TRBJ1-2
size: NA
D: NA